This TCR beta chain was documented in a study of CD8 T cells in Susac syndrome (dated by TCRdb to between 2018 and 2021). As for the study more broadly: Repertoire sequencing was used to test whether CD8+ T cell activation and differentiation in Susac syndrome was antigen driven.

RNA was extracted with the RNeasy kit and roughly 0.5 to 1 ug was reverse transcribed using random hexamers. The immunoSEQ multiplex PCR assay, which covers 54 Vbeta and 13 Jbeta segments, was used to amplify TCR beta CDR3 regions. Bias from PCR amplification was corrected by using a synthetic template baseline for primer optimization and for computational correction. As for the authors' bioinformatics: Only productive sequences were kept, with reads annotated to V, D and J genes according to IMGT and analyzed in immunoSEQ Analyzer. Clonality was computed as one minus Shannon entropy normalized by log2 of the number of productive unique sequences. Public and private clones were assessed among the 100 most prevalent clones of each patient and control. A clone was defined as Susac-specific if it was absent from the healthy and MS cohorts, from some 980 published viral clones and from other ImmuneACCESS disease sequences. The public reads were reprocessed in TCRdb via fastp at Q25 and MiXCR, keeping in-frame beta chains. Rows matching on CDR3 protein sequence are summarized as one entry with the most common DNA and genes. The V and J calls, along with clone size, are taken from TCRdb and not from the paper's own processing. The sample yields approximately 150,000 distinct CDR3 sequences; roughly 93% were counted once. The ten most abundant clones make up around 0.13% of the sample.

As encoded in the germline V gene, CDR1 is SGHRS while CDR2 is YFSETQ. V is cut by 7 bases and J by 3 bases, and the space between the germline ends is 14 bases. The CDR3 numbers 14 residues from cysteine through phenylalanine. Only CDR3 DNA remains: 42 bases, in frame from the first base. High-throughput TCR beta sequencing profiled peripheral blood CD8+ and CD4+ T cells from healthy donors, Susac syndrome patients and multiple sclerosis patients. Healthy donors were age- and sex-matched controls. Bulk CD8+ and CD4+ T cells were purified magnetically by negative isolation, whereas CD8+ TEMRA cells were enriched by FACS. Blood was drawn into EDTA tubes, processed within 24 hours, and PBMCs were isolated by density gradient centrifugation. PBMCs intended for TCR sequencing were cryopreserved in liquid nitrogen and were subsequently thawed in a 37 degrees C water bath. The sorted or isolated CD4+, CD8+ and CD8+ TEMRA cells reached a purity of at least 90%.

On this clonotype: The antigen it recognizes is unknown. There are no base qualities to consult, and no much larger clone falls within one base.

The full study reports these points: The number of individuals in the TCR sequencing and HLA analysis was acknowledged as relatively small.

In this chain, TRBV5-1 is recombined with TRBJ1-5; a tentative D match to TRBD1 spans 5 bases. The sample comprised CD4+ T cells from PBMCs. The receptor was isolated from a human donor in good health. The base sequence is TGCGCCAGCTCTCCCGGGGACCACAATCAGCCCCAGCATTTT. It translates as CASSPGDHNQPQHF.